A selection of T cell receptor beta chains follows, all from one sample in a study of blood T cell repertoires in COVID-19. Repertoires were generated with immunoSEQ multiplex PCR, while TCRdb's copy carries only in-frame clones and drops some. The table includes 150,000 to 200,000 clones, 80% to 90% detected once. The specimen was peripheral blood. The receptors were sampled from a young man with active or convalescent COVID-19. CDR3s include the opening cysteine and the closing phenylalanine or tryptophan. D genes are given only for firm matches. For some rows the clone size is stated as once, few or many, or as a class when expanded; others skip it.

d_gene	v_gene	j_gene	abundance	CDR3nt	CDR3aa
-	TRBV18	TRBJ1-1	-	TGTGCCAGCTCCAAAGGGGGTGTTAACACTGAAGCTTTCTTT	CASSKGGVNTEAFF
TRBD1	TRBV6-2/TRBV6-3	TRBJ1-1	-	TGTGCCAGCAGTCGGCCCGGGACAGGGGGCACTGAAGCTTTCTTT	CASSRPGTGGTEAFF
-	TRBV2	TRBJ1-1	few	TGTGCCAGCATCGAGGTAGGGGGTAGCACTGAAGCTTTCTTT	CASIEVGGSTEAFF
-	TRBV19	TRBJ1-3	-	TGTGCCAGTACCCAACAGACTACTGGAAACACCATATATTTT	CASTQQTTGNTIYF
TRBD1	TRBV6-1	TRBJ1-1	-	TGTGCCAGCACCCGACAGGGCATGGGGAACACTGAAGCTTTCTTT	CASTRQGMGNTEAFF
-	TRBV27	TRBJ2-3	-	TGTGCCAGCAGTCCGGGGACAAAGTACACAGATACGCAGTATTTT	CASSPGTKYTDTQYF
-	TRBV27	TRBJ2-2	-	TGTGCCAGCAGTTTAGGAGGGATACACACCGGGGAGCTGTTTTTT	CASSLGGIHTGELFF
-	TRBV7-9	TRBJ2-1	-	TGTGCCAGCAGCATCCGGGTGAATGAGCAGTTCTTC	CASSIRVNEQFF
-	TRBV7-9	TRBJ1-2	few	TGTGCCAGCGGCCGGGGCTATGGCTACACCTTC	CASGRGYGYTF
-	TRBV14	TRBJ2-7	-	TGTGCCAGCAGCCAAGATTCAGGACAGTCCTACGAGCAGTACTTC	CASSQDSGQSYEQYF
TRBD1	TRBV19	TRBJ1-5	once	TGTGCCAGTAGTATAGGTCTACAGGGGAGCAATCAGCCCCAGCATTTT	CASSIGLQGSNQPQHF
TRBD2	TRBV7-3	TRBJ2-7	-	TGTGCCAGCGGGAGGACTAGCTCAGGCGAGCAGTACTTC	CASGRTSSGEQYF